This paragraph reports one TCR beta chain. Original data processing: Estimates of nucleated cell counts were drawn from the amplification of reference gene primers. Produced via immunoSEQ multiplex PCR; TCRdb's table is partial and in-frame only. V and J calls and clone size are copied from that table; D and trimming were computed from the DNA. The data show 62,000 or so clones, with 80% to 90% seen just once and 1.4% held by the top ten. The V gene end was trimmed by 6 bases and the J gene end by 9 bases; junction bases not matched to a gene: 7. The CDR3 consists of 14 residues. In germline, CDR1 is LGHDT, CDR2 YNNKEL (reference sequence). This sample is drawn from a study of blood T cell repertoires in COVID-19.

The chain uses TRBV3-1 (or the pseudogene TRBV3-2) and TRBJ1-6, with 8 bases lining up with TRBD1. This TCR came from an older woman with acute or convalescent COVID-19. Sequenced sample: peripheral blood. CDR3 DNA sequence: TGTGCCAGCAGTCAAACAGGGGGTCCTTCACCCCTCCACTTT. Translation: CASSQTGGPSPLHF.